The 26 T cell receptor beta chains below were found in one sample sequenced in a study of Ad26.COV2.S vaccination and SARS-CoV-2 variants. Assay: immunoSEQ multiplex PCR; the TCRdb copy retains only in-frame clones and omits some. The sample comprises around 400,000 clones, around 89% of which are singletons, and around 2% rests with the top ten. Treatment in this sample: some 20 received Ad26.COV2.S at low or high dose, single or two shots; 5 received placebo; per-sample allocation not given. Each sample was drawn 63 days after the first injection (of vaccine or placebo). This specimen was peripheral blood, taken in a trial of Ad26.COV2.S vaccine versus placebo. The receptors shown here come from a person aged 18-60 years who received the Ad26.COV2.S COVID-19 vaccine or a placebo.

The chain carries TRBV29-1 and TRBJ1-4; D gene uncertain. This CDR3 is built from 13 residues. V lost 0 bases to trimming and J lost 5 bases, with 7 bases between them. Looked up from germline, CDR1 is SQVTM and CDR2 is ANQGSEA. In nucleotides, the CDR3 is TGCAGCGTTGAAGAGGGAGGGAATGAAAAACTGTTTTTT. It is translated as CSVEEGGNEKLFF.

The chain's CDR3 is CASSGWGTRNEQFF. In DNA form, the CDR3 reads TGTGCCAGCAGTGGTTGGGGGACAAGGAATGAGCAGTTCTTC. The V and J genes are TRBV2 and TRBJ2-1; weak D call: TRBD1 (6 bases). In germline, CDR1 is SNHLY, CDR2 FYNNEI. V shed 4 bases and J shed 7 bases, with 14 bases lying between them. The CDR3 runs to 14 residues.

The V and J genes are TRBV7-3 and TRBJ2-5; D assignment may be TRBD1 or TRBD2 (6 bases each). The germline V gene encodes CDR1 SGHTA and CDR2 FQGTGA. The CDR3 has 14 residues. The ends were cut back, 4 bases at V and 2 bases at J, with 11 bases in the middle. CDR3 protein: CASSSTGAQETQYF. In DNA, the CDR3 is TGTGCCAGCAGCTCCACGGGGGCTCAAGAGACCCAGTACTTC.

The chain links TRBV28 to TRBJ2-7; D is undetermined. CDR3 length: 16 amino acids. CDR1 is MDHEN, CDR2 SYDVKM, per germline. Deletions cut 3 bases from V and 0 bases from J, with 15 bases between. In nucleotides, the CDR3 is TGTGCCAGCAGTTTTCCCTACCTCAGGACCTCCTACGAGCAGTACTTC. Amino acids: CASSFPYLRTSYEQYF.

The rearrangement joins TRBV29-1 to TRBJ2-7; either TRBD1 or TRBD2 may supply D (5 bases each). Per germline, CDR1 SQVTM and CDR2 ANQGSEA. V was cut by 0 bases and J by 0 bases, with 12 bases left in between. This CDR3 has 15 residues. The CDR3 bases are TGCAGCGTTGAAGATGGGGCAGGGAGCTCCTACGAGCAGTACTTC. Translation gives CSVEDGAGSSYEQYF.

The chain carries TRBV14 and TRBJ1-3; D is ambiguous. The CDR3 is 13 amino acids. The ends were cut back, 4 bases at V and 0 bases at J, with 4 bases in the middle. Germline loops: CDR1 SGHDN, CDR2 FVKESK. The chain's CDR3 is CASSLNSGNTIYF. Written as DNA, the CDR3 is TGTGCCAGCAGCCTTAACTCTGGAAACACCATATATTTT. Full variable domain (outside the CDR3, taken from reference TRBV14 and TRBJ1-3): EAGVTQFPSHSVIEKGQTVTLRCDPISGHDNLYWYRRVMGKEIKFLLHFVKESKQDESGMPNNRFLAERTGGTYSTLKVQPAELEDSGVYFCASSLNSGNTIYFGEGSWLTVV.

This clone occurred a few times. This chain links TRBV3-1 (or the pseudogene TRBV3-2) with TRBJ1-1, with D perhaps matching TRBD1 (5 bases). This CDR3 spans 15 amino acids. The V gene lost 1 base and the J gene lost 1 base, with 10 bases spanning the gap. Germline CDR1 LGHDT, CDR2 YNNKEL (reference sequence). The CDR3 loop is CASSQVLTGNTEAFF. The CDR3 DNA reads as TGTGCCAGCAGCCAAGTCCTAACAGGGAACACTGAAGCTTTCTTT.

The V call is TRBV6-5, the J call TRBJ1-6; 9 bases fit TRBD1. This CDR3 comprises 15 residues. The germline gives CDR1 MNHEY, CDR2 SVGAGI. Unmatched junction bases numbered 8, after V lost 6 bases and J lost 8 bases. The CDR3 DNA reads TGTGCCAGCAGAAGTACAGGGGGCGGTCATTCACCCCTCCACTTT. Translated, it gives CASRSTGGGHSPLHF.

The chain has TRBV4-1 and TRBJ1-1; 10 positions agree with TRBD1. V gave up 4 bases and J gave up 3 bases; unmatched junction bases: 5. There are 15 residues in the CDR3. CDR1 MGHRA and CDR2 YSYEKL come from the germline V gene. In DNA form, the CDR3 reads TGCGCCAGCAGCCTAACCGGGACAGGGGACACTGAAGCTTTCTTT. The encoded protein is CASSLTGTGDTEAFF.

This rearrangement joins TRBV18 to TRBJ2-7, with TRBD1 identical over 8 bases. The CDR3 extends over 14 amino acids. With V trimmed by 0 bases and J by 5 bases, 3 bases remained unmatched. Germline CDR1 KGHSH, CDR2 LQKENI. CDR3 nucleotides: TGTGCCAGCTCACCACCGGGACAGGACCACGAGCAGTACTTC. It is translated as CASSPPGQDHEQYF.

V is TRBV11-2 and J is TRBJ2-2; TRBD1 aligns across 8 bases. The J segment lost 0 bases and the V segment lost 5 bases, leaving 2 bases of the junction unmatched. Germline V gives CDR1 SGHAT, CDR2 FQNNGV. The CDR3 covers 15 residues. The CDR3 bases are TGTGCCAGCAGCCCACAGGGGGCGAACACCGGGGAGCTGTTTTTT. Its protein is CASSPQGANTGELFF.

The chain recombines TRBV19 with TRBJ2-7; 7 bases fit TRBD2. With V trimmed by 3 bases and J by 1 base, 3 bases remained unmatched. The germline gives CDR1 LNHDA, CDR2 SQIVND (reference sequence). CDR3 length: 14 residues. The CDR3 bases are TGTGCCAGTAGTATGGCTAGCGGTTCCTACGAGCAGTACTTC. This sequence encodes CASSMASGSYEQYF.

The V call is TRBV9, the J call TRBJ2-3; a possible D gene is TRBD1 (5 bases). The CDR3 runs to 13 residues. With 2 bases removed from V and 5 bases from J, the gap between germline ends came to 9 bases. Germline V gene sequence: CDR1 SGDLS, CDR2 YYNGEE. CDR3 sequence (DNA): TGTGCCAGCAGCGTGGGTGGACAAGATACGCAGTATTTT. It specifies CASSVGGQDTQYF. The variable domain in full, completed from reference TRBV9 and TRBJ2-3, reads DSGVTQTPKHLITATGQRVTLRCSPRSGDLSVYWYQQSLDQGLQFLIQYYNGEERAKGNILERFSAQQFPDLHSELNLSSLELGDSALYFCASSVGGQDTQYFGPGTRLTVL.

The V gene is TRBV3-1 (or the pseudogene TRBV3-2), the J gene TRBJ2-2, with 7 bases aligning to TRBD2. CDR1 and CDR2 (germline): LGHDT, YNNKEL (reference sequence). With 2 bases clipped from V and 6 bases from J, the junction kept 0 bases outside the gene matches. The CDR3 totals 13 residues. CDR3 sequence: CASSQREAGELFF. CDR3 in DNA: TGTGCCAGCAGCCAACGGGAGGCCGGGGAGCTGTTTTTT.

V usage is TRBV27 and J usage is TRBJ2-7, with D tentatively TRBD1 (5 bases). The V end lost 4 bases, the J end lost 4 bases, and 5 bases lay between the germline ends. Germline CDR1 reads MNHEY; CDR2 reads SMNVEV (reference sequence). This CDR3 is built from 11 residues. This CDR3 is CASSSGYEQYF. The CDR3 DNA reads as TGTGCCAGCAGTTCAGGGTACGAGCAGTACTTC.

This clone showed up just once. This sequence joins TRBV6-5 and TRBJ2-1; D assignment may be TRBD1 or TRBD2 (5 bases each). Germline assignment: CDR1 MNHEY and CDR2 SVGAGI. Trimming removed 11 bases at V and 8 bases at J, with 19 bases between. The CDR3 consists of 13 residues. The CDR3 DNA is TGTGCCGCTTCCGGGAAGGGGTTGGATGAGCAGTTCTTC. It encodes CAASGKGLDEQFF.

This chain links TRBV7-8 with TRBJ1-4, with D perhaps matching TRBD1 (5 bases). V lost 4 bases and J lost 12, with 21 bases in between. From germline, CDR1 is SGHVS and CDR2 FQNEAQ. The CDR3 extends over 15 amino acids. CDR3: CASSSQRRSGGELFF. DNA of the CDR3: TGTGCCAGCAGCTCTCAGAGGCGGAGTGGAGGGGAACTGTTTTTT.

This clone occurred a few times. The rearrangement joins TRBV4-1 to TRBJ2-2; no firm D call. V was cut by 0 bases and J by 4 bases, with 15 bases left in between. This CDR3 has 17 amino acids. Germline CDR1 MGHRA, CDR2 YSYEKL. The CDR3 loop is CASSQDITFMGTGELFF. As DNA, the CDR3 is TGCGCCAGCAGCCAAGACATTACTTTCATGGGCACCGGGGAGCTGTTTTTT.

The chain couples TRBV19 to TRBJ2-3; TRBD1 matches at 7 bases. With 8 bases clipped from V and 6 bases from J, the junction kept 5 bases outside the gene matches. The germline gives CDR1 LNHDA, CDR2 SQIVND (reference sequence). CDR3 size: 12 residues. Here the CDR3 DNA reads TGTGCCAGTTCGACAGGGTGGGATACGCAGTATTTT. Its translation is CASSTGWDTQYF.

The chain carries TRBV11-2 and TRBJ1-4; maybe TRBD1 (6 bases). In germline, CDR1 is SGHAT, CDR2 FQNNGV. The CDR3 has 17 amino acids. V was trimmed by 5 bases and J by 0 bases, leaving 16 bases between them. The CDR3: CASSRPGALATNEKLFF. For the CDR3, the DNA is TGTGCCAGCAGCCGGCCGGGGGCACTCGCAACTAATGAAAAACTGTTTTTT.

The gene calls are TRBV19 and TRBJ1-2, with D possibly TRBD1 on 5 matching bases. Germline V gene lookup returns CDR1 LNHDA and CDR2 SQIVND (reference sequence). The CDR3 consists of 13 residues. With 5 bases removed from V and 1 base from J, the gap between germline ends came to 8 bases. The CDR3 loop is CASSSDSNYGYTF. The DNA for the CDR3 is TGTGCCAGTAGTTCCGACAGTAACTATGGCTACACCTTC.

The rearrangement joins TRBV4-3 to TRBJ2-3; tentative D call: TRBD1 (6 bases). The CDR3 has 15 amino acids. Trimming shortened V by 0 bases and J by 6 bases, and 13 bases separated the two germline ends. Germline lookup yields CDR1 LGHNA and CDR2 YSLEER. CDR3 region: CASSQDGGVGDTQYF. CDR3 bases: TGCGCCAGCAGCCAAGATGGGGGCGTTGGGGATACGCAGTATTTT.

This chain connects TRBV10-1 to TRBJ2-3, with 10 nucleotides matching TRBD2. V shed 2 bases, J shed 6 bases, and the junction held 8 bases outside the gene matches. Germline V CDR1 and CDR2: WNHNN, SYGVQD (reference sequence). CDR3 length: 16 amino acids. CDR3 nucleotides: TGCGCCAGCAGTGAGGCTAGCGGGAGTTTCCGCGATACGCAGTATTTT. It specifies CASSEASGSFRDTQYF.

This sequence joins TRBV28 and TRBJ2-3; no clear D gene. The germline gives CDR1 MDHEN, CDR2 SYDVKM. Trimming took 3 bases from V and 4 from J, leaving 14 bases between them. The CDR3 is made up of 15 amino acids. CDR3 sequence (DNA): TGTGCCAGCAGTTTGGGCAGGCTATTTCCAGATACGCAGTATTTT. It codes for CASSLGRLFPDTQYF. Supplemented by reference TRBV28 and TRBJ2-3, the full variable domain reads DVKVTQSSRYLVKRTGEKVFLECVQDMDHENMFWYRQDPGLGLRLIYFSYDVKMKEKGDIPEGYSVSREKKERFSLILESASTNQTSMYLCASSLGRLFPDTQYFGPGTRLTVL.

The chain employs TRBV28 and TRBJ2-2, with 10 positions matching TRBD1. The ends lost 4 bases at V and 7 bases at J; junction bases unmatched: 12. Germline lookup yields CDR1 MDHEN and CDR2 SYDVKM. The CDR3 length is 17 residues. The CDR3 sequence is CASSSLDRGRGYGELFF. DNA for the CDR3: TGTGCCAGCAGTTCACTTGACAGGGGGCGCGGTTACGGGGAGCTGTTTTTT.

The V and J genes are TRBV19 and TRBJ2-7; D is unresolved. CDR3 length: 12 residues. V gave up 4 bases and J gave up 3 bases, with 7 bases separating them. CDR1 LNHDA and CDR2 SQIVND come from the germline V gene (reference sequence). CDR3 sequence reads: CASSTRNYEQYF. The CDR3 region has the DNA TGTGCCAGTAGTACAAGGAACTACGAGCAGTACTTC. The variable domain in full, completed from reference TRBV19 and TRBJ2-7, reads DGGITQSPKYLFRKEGQNVTLSCEQNLNHDAMYWYRQDPGQGLRLIYYSQIVNDFQKGDIAEGYSVSREKKESFPLTVTSAQKNPTAFYLCASSTRNYEQYFGPGTRLTVT.